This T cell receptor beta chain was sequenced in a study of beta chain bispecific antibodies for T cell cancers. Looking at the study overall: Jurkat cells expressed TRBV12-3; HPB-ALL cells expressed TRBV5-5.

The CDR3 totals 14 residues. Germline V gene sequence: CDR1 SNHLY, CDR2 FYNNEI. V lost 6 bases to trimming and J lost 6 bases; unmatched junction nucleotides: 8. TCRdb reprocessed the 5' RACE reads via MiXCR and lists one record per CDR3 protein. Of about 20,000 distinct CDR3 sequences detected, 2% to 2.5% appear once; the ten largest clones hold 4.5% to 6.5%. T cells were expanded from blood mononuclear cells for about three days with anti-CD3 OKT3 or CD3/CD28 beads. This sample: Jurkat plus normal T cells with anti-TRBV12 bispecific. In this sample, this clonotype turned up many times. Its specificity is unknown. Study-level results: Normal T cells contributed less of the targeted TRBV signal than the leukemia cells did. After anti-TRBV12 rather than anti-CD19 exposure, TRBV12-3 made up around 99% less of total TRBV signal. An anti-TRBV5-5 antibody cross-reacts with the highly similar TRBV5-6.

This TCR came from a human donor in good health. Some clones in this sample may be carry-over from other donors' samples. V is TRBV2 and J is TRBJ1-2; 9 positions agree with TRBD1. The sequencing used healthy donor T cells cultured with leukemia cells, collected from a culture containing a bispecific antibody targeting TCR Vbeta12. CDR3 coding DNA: TGTGCCAGCAGCCAAGGGACAGGGTGGGATGGCTACACCTTC. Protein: CASSQGTGWDGYTF.